This T cell receptor beta chain appears in the sequencing data of a study of regulatory T cells in long-lasting Graves disease (dated by TCRdb to the early 2020s). In terms of the full investigation: Antithyroid drugs had been taken for less than 3 months by newly diagnosed Graves' disease patients. Patients with persistent Graves' disease were compared with patients with newly diagnosed Graves' disease using TCR sequencing and RNA sequencing of peripheral blood. The study was registered as a clinical trial and conducted in China. A total of around 35 samples underwent TCR sequencing, from about 13 patients with persistent Graves' disease and 20 patients with newly diagnosed Graves' disease. The paper's findings and limits, for the study overall: Patients with persistent disease shared more public clonotypes (around 2,700) than newly diagnosed patients did (more than 900). The small sample size was acknowledged by the authors as a limitation that may reduce accuracy. Compared with newly diagnosed patients, patients with persistent Graves' disease had lower TCR Shannon entropy and fewer highly expanded clones, which suggests clonal expansion. Only peripheral blood was studied, because thyroid tissue, the primary lesion, was inaccessible. Sequencing and analysis were limited to the TCR beta chain.

In its sample, this clonotype was seen many times. What antigen it recognizes has not been identified. No base-level quality is on record; no much larger clone is a single base apart. The library was produced with multiplex PCR. For sequencing, an Illumina HiSeq 4000 was employed. iRepertoire HTBI primers and Arm-PCR amplification of CDR3 regions were used to construct TCR beta libraries. Before sequencing, the PCR products went through gel purification. The published analysis was carried out like this. Gene usage analysis of CDR3 amino acid clonotypes used the 62 TRBV and 14 to 15 TRBJ segments found across samples. COPE and FqMerger were used to merge the filtered high-quality paired reads into contigs. Contigs were aligned with BLAST to IMGT TRBV, TRBD and TRBJ reference genes, and CDR3 was defined per IMGT. Any clonotype with a frequency above 0.1% was counted as a highly expanded clone. Repertoire diversity was measured by Shannon entropy, and V-J evenness by the Gini coefficient. Public clonotypes were defined as clonotypes shared by more than one individual. TCRdb applied fastp at Q25 and MiXCR to the public reads, then kept only in-frame beta chains. Every CDR3 protein is listed once, alongside the most common genes and DNA of its rows. Here the V and J calls rest on TCRdb's processing, not on the authors' analysis. Here the sample has hundreds of thousands of distinct CDR3 sequences; 15% occur a single time. Of the sample, about a fifth falls within the top ten clones.

Read against the paper, the sample's time point label means: newly diagnosed GD, antithyroid drugs for less than 3 months. RNA was extracted from PBMCs in TRIzol for both TCR sequencing and RNA sequencing. The diagnosis of Graves' disease was made according to American Thyroid Association guidelines. Patients for the study were recruited at an endocrinology department in Xi'an, China. From each patient, around 9 milliliters of peripheral blood was collected into an EDTA anticoagulant tube. Ficoll Paque Plus density gradient separation was used to isolate PBMCs, and no further T cell sorting was done. RNA quality was checked with an Agilent 2100 Bioanalyzer and agarose gel, and concentration with a NanoDrop 2000. Sequencing was performed on peripheral blood mononuclear cells (PBMCs), taken at new diagnosis, from a patient treated with antithyroid drugs. This clonotype was sampled from a female donor with Graves disease.

In nucleotide form, the sequence is TGTGCCAGCAGCTTGGTTTCGTGGGGGAACACTGAAGCTTTCTTT. Its coded protein is CASSLVSWGNTEAFF. The V and J genes are TRBV7-2 and TRBJ1-1; the D gene is not confidently resolved. The CDR3 runs 15 residues from the cysteine to the phenylalanine. CDR3 DNA only is kept here, 45 bases in frame from base 1. CDR1 and CDR2, per the germline V gene, are SGHTA and FQGNSA. At the junction V is shortened by 3 bases and J by 1 base, with 12 bases in between.